The 14 T cell receptor beta chains below all came from one sample that was sequenced in a study of early T cells in non-severe SARS-CoV-2 infection. TCRdb passed the 5' RACE reads through MiXCR, listing each CDR3 protein once. The sample has approximately 56,000 distinct CDR3 sequences, around a tenth seen once. Input material: whole blood. These receptors were obtained from an adult who was a healthcare worker with PCR-confirmed SARS-CoV-2 infection or an uninfected control (not recorded which).

In this sample, this clonotype turned up many times. The rearrangement uses TRBV20-1 and TRBJ2-1; 9 bases align to TRBD2. The germline V gene encodes CDR1 DFQATT and CDR2 SNEGSKA (reference sequence). The CDR3 extends over 15 amino acids. V lost 2 bases, J lost 10 bases, and 12 bases stayed unmatched. The CDR3 loop is CSARSFGGRAWEQFF. For the CDR3, the DNA is TGCAGTGCTAGATCGTTCGGCGGGAGGGCCTGGGAGCAGTTCTTC.

The chain employs TRBV6-2 or TRBV6-3 and TRBJ2-5, with 7 bases that match TRBD1. V lost 6 bases and J lost 3; bases outside the gene matches: 7. Germline V gene sequence: CDR1 MNHEY, CDR2 SVGEGT. The CDR3 runs 14 residues. The CDR3 sequence: CASSKTGTEETQYF. CDR3 nucleotide sequence: TGTGCCAGCAGCAAAACCGGGACAGAAGAGACCCAGTACTTC.

This clonotype has at least ten counts. The chain recombines TRBV7-2 with TRBJ2-1; D not certain. The germline gives CDR1 SGHTA, CDR2 FQGNSA. This CDR3 is 17 amino acids long. V was shortened by 6 bases and J by 8 bases, with 26 bases between the two germline ends. CDR3 sequence: CASSFLGWGTNDDEQFF. CDR3 coding DNA: TGTGCCAGCAGTTTTTTGGGTTGGGGTACAAATGACGATGAGCAGTTCTTC.

This clonotype was observed at least ten times. V and J are TRBV5-1 and TRBJ2-7; 8 positions match TRBD1. Per the germline V gene, CDR1 is SGHRS and CDR2 is YFSETQ. CDR3 length: 16 residues. J gave up 2 bases and V 7 bases, and 14 bases lay outside the gene matches. Written as DNA, the CDR3 is TGCGCCAGCGCCCCTAGGGCGGGACAGGTAACCTACGAGCAGTACTTC. This codes for CASAPRAGQVTYEQYF.

This clonotype was recorded a few times. The chain combines TRBV4-3 with TRBJ1-2; a possible D gene is TRBD1 (5 bases). Germline CDR1 reads LGHNA; CDR2 reads YSLEER. The CDR3 runs to 13 residues. Trimming removed 0 bases at V and 4 bases at J, with 6 bases between. The CDR3 sequence: CASSQEDSYGYTF. CDR3 nucleotide sequence: TGCGCCAGCAGCCAAGAAGACAGCTATGGCTACACCTTC.

This clonotype was recorded many times. The CDR3 sequence is CASSLAGRDNEQFF. CDR3 nucleotide sequence: TGTGCCAGCAGCTTGGCCGGGCGGGACAATGAGCAGTTCTTC. V usage is TRBV5-4 and J usage is TRBJ2-1, with a possible D match to TRBD2 (5 bases). V gave up 0 bases and J gave up 5 bases, with 9 bases separating them. This CDR3 region has 14 residues. The germline CDR1 and CDR2 sequences are SGHNT and YYREEE (reference sequence).

This clonotype was recorded at least ten times. The chain is built from TRBV7-3 and TRBJ2-3, with TRBD2 identical over 8 bases. The CDR3 contains 14 residues. The V gene's germline CDR1 is SGHTA and CDR2 FQGTGA. Trimming removed 5 bases from V and 5 bases from J; junction bases left unmatched: 6. In DNA, the CDR3 is TGTGCCAGCAGCCAGACTAGCGATCAAGATACGCAGTATTTT. Translated: CASSQTSDQDTQYF.

At least ten counts were recorded for this clonotype. The CDR3 sequence is CASSYSRLAGGGDEQFF. Written as DNA, the CDR3 is TGTGCCAGCAGTTACTCGAGACTAGCGGGAGGGGGGGATGAGCAGTTCTTC. The V gene is TRBV6-2 or TRBV6-3, the J gene TRBJ2-1; 14 bases map to TRBD2. The CDR3 length is 17 residues. Looked up from germline, CDR1 is MNHEY and CDR2 is SVGEGT. V trimming: 0 bases; J trimming: 8 bases; junction bases outside the gene matches: 6.

Ten or more counts support this clonotype. The V and J genes are TRBV11-2 and TRBJ2-7; D is undetermined. Trimming took 0 bases from V and 0 from J, leaving 6 bases between them. CDR1 and CDR2 (germline): SGHAT, FQNNGV. The CDR3 extends over 14 amino acids. This CDR3 is CASSLEQSSYEQYF. In DNA, the CDR3 is TGTGCCAGCAGCTTAGAACAGAGCTCCTACGAGCAGTACTTC. Filled out from reference TRBV11-2 and TRBJ2-7, the complete variable domain reads EAGVAQSPRYKIIEKRQSVAFWCNPISGHATLYWYQQILGQGPKLLIQFQNNGVVDDSQLPKDRFSAERLKGVDSTLKIQPAKLEDSAVYLCASSLEQSSYEQYFGPGTRLTVT.

This clonotype was detected ten times or more. V is TRBV20-1 and J is TRBJ2-3, with D unresolved. This CDR3 has 14 residues. V was pared by 2 bases and J by 1 base, with 10 bases between. Germline V gene lookup returns CDR1 DFQATT and CDR2 SNEGSKA (reference sequence). The DNA for the CDR3 is TGCAGTGCTAGAATGAGTCCCGGCACAGATACGCAGTATTTT. Its translation is CSARMSPGTDTQYF.

The chain carries TRBV29-1 and TRBJ1-1; D is undetermined. Trimming shortened V by 6 bases and J by 7 bases, and 18 bases separated the two germline ends. CDR3 length equals 13 residues. CDR1 SQVTM and CDR2 ANQGSEA come from the germline V gene. The CDR3 reads CSVQELTGSEAFF. CDR3 nucleotide sequence: TGCAGCGTCCAGGAATTGACCGGGAGTGAAGCTTTCTTT.

There are many counts of this clonotype. The V call is TRBV19, the J call TRBJ1-5; possibly TRBD1 for D (5 bases). The CDR3 runs 14 residues. Trimming took off 7 bases at V and 5 bases at J, with 15 bases between the two ends. Germline V lookup: CDR1 LNHDA, CDR2 SQIVND (reference sequence). CDR3 protein: CASTSGGADQPQHF. The CDR3 DNA reads as TGTGCCAGTACCTCTGGAGGGGCGGATCAGCCCCAGCATTTT. The full variable domain, rest sourced from reference TRBV19 and TRBJ1-5, is DGGITQSPKYLFRKEGQNVTLSCEQNLNHDAMYWYRQDPGQGLRLIYYSQIVNDFQKGDIAEGYSVSREKKESFPLTVTSAQKNPTAFYLCASTSGGADQPQHFGDGTRLSIL.

The chain couples TRBV4-3 to TRBJ1-1, with D unresolved. This CDR3 region has 16 residues. The V and J ends lost 4 bases and 4 bases respectively, with 19 bases between them. From germline, CDR1 is LGHNA and CDR2 YSLEER. This CDR3 reads CASSRAWGWGGTEAFF. CDR3 bases: TGCGCCAGCAGCCGGGCTTGGGGATGGGGAGGCACTGAAGCTTTCTTT.

This clonotype has a handful of counts. V gene TRBV29-1 combines with J gene TRBJ2-3; D is unresolved. Germline V gives CDR1 SQVTM, CDR2 ANQGSEA. Trimming shortened V by 7 bases and J by 6 bases, and 8 bases separated the two germline ends. This CDR3 is 10 amino acids long. DNA for the CDR3: TGCAGCGGGCTAGGGGATACGCAGTATTTT. As protein: CSGLGDTQYF.